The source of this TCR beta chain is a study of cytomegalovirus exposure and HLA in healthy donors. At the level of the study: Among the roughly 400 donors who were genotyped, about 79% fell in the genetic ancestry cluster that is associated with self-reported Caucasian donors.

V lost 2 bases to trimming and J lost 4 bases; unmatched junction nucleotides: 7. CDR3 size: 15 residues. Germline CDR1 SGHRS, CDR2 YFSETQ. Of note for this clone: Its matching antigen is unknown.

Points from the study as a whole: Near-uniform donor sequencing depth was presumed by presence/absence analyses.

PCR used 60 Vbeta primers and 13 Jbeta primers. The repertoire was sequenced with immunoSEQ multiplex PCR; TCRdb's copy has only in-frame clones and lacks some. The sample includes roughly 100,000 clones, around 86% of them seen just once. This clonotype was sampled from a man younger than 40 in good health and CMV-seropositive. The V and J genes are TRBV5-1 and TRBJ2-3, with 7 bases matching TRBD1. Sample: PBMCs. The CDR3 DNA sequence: TGCGCCAGCAGCTTAGAAAGGGGGCGTGCAGATACGCAGTATTTT. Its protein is CASSLERGRADTQYF.